These 18 T cell receptor beta chains were sequenced from one sample in a study of blood T cell repertoires in COVID-19. Using immunoSEQ multiplex PCR, the repertoire was profiled, and TCRdb retains in-frame clones only, with some absent. The sample consists of more than 65,000 clones, about 80% of them appearing once. The specimen sequenced was peripheral blood. These receptors were taken from an older woman with acute or convalescent COVID-19.

This clone appeared a few times. This chain joins TRBV5-1 and TRBJ1-5; D gene ambiguous. The germline gives CDR1 SGHRS, CDR2 YFSETQ. V was shortened by 5 bases and J by 0 bases, with 9 bases between the two germline ends. The CDR3 contains 14 residues. The CDR3 DNA reads as TGCGCCAGCAGGCCGAGGGATAGCAATCAGCCCCAGCATTTT. Protein: CASRPRDSNQPQHF.

This clone turned up a few times. The chain uses TRBV28 and TRBJ1-2, with 7 positions matching TRBD1. The junction had 6 bases not matched to a gene; V was cut back by 5 bases and J by 0 bases. There are 15 residues in the CDR3. Germline V gene lookup returns CDR1 MDHEN and CDR2 SYDVKM. CDR3 protein: CASSIQGGANYGYTF. The CDR3 bases are TGTGCCAGCAGTATCCAGGGGGGTGCTAACTATGGCTACACCTTC.

The V and J genes are TRBV3-1 (or the pseudogene TRBV3-2) and TRBJ1-5, with D unclear. CDR1 and CDR2 (germline): LGHDT, YNNKEL (reference sequence). Trimming cost V 5 bases and J 2 bases, with 13 bases left between them. The CDR3 runs to 15 residues. CDR3 sequence reads: CASSSPRVGNQPQHF. For the CDR3, the DNA is TGTGCCAGCAGCTCCCCGCGGGTCGGCAATCAGCCCCAGCATTTT.

A few counts support this clone. The genes are TRBV3-1 (or the pseudogene TRBV3-2) and TRBJ1-1; 12 bases fit TRBD1. V lost 3 bases, J lost 0 bases, and 11 bases stayed unmatched. The CDR3 is made up of 19 amino acids. The germline V gene has CDR1 LGHDT and CDR2 YNNKEL (reference sequence). CDR3 bases: TGTGCCAGCAGCCACCCCTGGGGACAGGGGGCTGGAGTGAACACTGAAGCTTTCTTT. Translation: CASSHPWGQGAGVNTEAFF.

This clone was recorded only once. The rearrangement links TRBV16 to TRBJ1-2; D unresolved. The germline V gene has CDR1 KGHSY and CDR2 FQNENV. There are 13 residues in the CDR3. The V end was cut by 0 bases, the J end by 5 bases, with 7 bases between. The CDR3 loop reads CASSQSQNYGYTF. DNA for the CDR3: TGTGCCAGCAGCCAATCGCAGAATTATGGCTACACCTTC.

The chain links TRBV24-1 to TRBJ2-5; D is possibly TRBD2 (6 bases). The germline V gene encodes CDR1 KGHDR and CDR2 SFDVKD. The V end was cut by 4 bases, the J end by 5 bases, with 19 bases between. The CDR3 loop spans 16 amino acids. The CDR3 region is CATSDPGWRGGETQYF. The DNA for the CDR3 is TGTGCCACCAGTGACCCGGGATGGCGGGGCGGGGAGACCCAGTACTTC.

This rearrangement joins TRBV3-1 (or the pseudogene TRBV3-2) to TRBJ2-2; TRBD2 agrees at 7 bases. J lost 1 base, V lost 3 bases, and 5 bases had no gene match. CDR3 length: 16 amino acids. Looked up from germline, CDR1 is LGHDT and CDR2 is YNNKEL (reference sequence). The CDR3 here is CASSHPRGGNTGELFF. CDR3 in DNA: TGTGCCAGCAGCCATCCCCGCGGGGGGAACACCGGGGAGCTGTTTTTT.

The CDR3 DNA is TGTGCCTGGAGTGGGGGGACAGCGAGCACTGAAGCTTTCTTT. Protein sequence: CAWSGGTASTEAFF. The genes are TRBV30 and TRBJ1-1, with TRBD1 matching over 7 bases. Germline V gene sequence: CDR1 GTSNPN, CDR2 SVGIG (reference sequence). This CDR3 contains 14 residues. V was pared by 1 base and J by 4 bases, with 6 bases of the junction left unmatched.

CDR3 loop: CASSQDRGQGPGDEQYF. DNA for the CDR3: TGCGCCAGCAGCCAAGATCGGGGACAGGGCCCGGGAGACGAGCAGTACTTC. This chain connects TRBV4-3 to TRBJ2-7; 9 positions agree with TRBD1. Germline V gene sequence: CDR1 LGHNA, CDR2 YSLEER. This CDR3 comprises 17 residues. With 0 bases clipped from V and 5 bases from J, the junction kept 11 bases outside the gene matches.

The chain combines TRBV4-1 with TRBJ2-5; 10 bases are a match to TRBD2. Germline values: CDR1 MGHRA, CDR2 YSYEKL. There are 15 residues in the CDR3. J gave up 1 base and V 3 bases, and 2 bases lay outside the gene matches. CDR3: CASSHPSGGQETQYF. For the CDR3, the DNA is TGCGCCAGCAGCCACCCTAGCGGGGGCCAAGAGACCCAGTACTTC.

In this sample, this clone turned up a few times. In the same sample, other DNA sequences code for this CDR3. DNA of the CDR3: TGTGCCAGCAGTTTAGGAGGTTTCACTGAAGCTTTCTTT. It encodes CASSLGGFTEAFF. This chain uses TRBV12-3 or TRBV12-4 with TRBJ1-1; D is ambiguous. Trimming left V 1 base short and J 4 bases short, with 7 bases between. The CDR3 sequence is 13 residues long.

This clone was counted only a few times. The chain combines TRBV28 with TRBJ1-1; 10 nucleotides agree with TRBD1. Germline V gene sequence: CDR1 MDHEN, CDR2 SYDVKM. V was clipped by 7 bases and J by 8 bases; unmatched bases: 10. The CDR3 runs 14 residues. CDR3 sequence reads: CASKRSGQGVEAFF. The CDR3 region has the DNA TGTGCCAGCAAGAGGTCAGGACAGGGGGTGGAAGCTTTCTTT.

This clone came up a few times. The CDR3: CASGTRNNSPLHF. CDR3 bases: TGTGCCAGCGGGACAAGAAATAATTCACCCCTCCACTTT. The chain recombines TRBV2 with TRBJ1-6, with D possibly being TRBD1 (6 bases). Trimming pared 8 bases from V and 5 bases from J, leaving 10 bases between. The germline V gene encodes CDR1 SNHLY and CDR2 FYNNEI. The CDR3 runs to 13 residues.

This clone has only one observation. V is TRBV27 and J is TRBJ1-2; 8 nucleotides line up with TRBD1. Germline CDR1 MNHEY, CDR2 SMNVEV (reference sequence). This CDR3 has 16 residues. Trimming removed 5 bases from V and 6 bases from J; junction bases left unmatched: 14. This CDR3 reads CASSTIRTGTKHGYTF. CDR3 coding DNA: TGTGCCAGCAGTACTATAAGGACAGGGACTAAGCATGGCTACACCTTC.

The J gene is TRBJ2-2, the V gene TRBV10-1; D may be TRBD1 (5 bases). CDR1 and CDR2 from the germline V gene are WNHNN and SYGVQD (reference sequence). CDR3 length equals 14 residues. V was trimmed by 8 bases and J by 5 bases, leaving 15 bases between them. The CDR3 loop is CASGVGVGTGELFF. As DNA, the CDR3 is TGCGCCAGCGGAGTAGGGGTGGGGACCGGGGAGCTGTTTTTT.

The rearrangement links TRBV2 to TRBJ1-3; TRBD1 agrees at 7 bases. The CDR3 contains 15 residues. V was clipped by 6 bases and J by 2 bases; unmatched bases: 7. Germline CDR1 reads SNHLY; CDR2 reads FYNNEI. The CDR3: CASRATGVTGNTIYF. In DNA, the CDR3 is TGTGCCAGCAGGGCAACAGGGGTCACTGGAAACACCATATATTTT.

The CDR3 sequence: CASGWGTGTYEQYF. CDR3 coding DNA: TGTGCTAGTGGTTGGGGGACAGGGACCTACGAGCAGTACTTC. This rearrangement joins TRBV12-5 to TRBJ2-7; TRBD1 matches at 9 bases. The CDR3 sequence is 14 residues long. Germline V lookup: CDR1 LGHNT, CDR2 FRNRAP. The trim removed 4 bases at V and 2 bases at J, leaving 3 bases unmatched.

The chain is built from TRBV5-4 and TRBJ2-5; D is possibly TRBD1 (5 bases). In germline, CDR1 is SGHNT, CDR2 YYREEE (reference sequence). Deletions cut 4 bases from V and 2 bases from J, with 15 bases between. This CDR3 has 15 amino acids. DNA of the CDR3: TGTGCCAGCAGCCGAATTAGGGGTAGTCAAGAGACCCAGTACTTC. This translates into CASSRIRGSQETQYF.